The TCR beta chain under discussion was sequenced for a study of shared clonotypes between healthy human individuals (dated by TCRdb to 2018 to 2021). Some background on the complete study: The cohort comprised two women and a few men aged 18 to 49 years. Per donor, three plates each were used for CD4 naive and CD4 memory, two for CD8 naive, and one for CD8 memory. To estimate repertoire size and how much clonotype sharing occurs between individuals, the study deeply sequenced the blood TCR repertoires of roughly 5 healthy adults. To increase sequencing depth and limit assay-specific biases, different laboratories used diverse techniques to prepare libraries and sequence TCR repertoires. Leukapheresis yielded between about 0.9 and 10 billion PBMCs per donor. Results the study describes overall, beyond this receptor: Pairwise subsampling led to the expectation that sequencing depth would affect the degree of clonotype sharing among donors. Sampling was restricted to blood, and TCR repertoires in tissues likely differ from the TCR repertoires found in blood. Roughly 5% of naive CD4, around 3.6% of naive CD8, roughly 2.4% of memory CD4, and roughly 0.4% of memory CD8 clonotypes were shared across four donors. Incomplete sequencing was indicated by rarefaction of sorted-subset datasets, despite the large sequencing depth. Naive subsets generally had larger estimated clonotype richness than memory subsets. Higher generation probabilities were observed for clonotypes shared by all four sorted-subset donors than for non-shared clonotypes. The genetic and exposure-history diversity represented was limited by the small number of donors.

Using the deep immunoSEQ assay, TCR CDR3 regions were amplified from genomic DNA by multiplex PCR. Extracted genomic DNA from each cell subset was distributed evenly across all wells of several immunoSEQ 96-well plates, and each plate was treated as a replicate. For sorted subsets, 200 to 250 ng genomic DNA, equal to tens of thousands of T cell genomes, was loaded into each replicate PCR. Purified libraries were measured with a Qubit 3.0 fluorometer, size-checked on a Bioanalyzer 2100, and measured again with the KAPA Library Quantification kit. Every immunoSEQ 96-well plate was sequenced on a dedicated single-read 150-cycle Illumina NextSeq 550 flow cell. The authors' pipeline ran thus. The immunoSEQ output contained only junctional sequences without quality scores, so filtering could not match that applied to full-length reads. To assign V/J genes and CDR3, sequences were annotated against IMGT germline references using PyIR, a Python wrapper for IgBLAST v1.9. Reads were filtered out if the reads had weak V/J assignments (E-value above 1e-6), no CDR3, stop codons, out-of-frame junctions, or ambiguous translated residues. V3J clonotypes were defined by identical inferred V gene, J gene, and CDR3 amino acid sequence. The percentage overlap between two repertoires was calculated by dividing the number of shared unique clonotypes by the size of the smaller repertoire. Three approaches were used to assess repertoire richness: RTK rarefaction, the Chao1 estimator, and Recon v2.1 estimates of unobserved clonotypes. Generation probabilities were computed with OLGA for all TCRbeta clonotypes obtained by the gDNA method from a few donors. Not all clones reach the TCRdb copy of this immuneACCESS table, which keeps in-frame sequences only. Checked studies attribute under half of the gap to unresolved V genes and leave the rest unexplained. The D gene and trimming were derived from the DNA, and the V and J assignments and clone size from that table. The sample data list 550,000 to 600,000 clones, and roughly 98% of these were observed just once. Approximately 0.33% of the sample goes to the ten largest clones.

A word on this clone: This receptor's antigen is unknown. Nothing much larger sits one base from this clone, and base qualities are not available.

CD8 naive samples were CD45RO-negative cells positively selected for CCR7, giving a CD45RA+CCR7+ population that excluded TemRA cells. Healthy HIV-negative adults with no recently reported acute infections or vaccinations were included as donors. Only Caucasian adults living in Nashville, Tennessee, USA were represented among the donors. Blood was collected by leukapheresis, and PBMCs were isolated by Ficoll-Histopaque density gradient centrifugation and then cryopreserved in liquid nitrogen vapor phase. Analytical flow cytometry was used to check the purity and quantity of each magnetically sorted T cell population. Each sorted fraction had its genomic DNA isolated and then quantified by UV absorbance on a Nanodrop 2000c. The sequence came from a man aged 30-40 years in good health. Material: naive CD8+ T cells sorted from blood. What the cell subset or site label conveys for this sample: CD45RA+CCR7+.

The CDR3 corresponds to CASQRENTDTQYF. The nucleotides are TGTGCCAGCCAGCGGGAAAACACAGATACGCAGTATTTT. This chain joins TRBV7-2 to TRBJ2-3; the junction holds 7 bases that match TRBD2. Trimming accounts for 8 bases at V and 2 bases at J, while the number of junction bases matched to no gene is 4. The CDR3 runs 13 residues from the cysteine to the phenylalanine. Only the CDR3 portion is preserved as DNA: 39 bases, with reading frame beginning at the first base. Sequences SGHTA (CDR1) and FQGNSA (CDR2) are obtained from the germline V gene.